A single sample gave rise to the 28 T cell receptor beta chains below, sequenced in a study of control samples from healthy donors and cancer patients. Generated by immunoSEQ multiplex PCR, the TCRdb table keeps only in-frame clones and is missing some. The sample includes over 90,000 clones, around 90% of them seen just once. The sample was blood. Receptor source: a woman aged 18-30 years in good health.

The V call is TRBV6-1, the J call TRBJ2-7; the D gene is possibly TRBD1 (5 bases). Trimming stripped 2 bases from V and 5 bases from J, with 16 bases between. CDR3 size: 15 residues. From germline, CDR1 is MNHNS and CDR2 SASEGT. CDR3 in DNA: TGTGCCAGCAGTGAACAGCTAGGGGCGGTTCACGAGCAGTACTTC. Its protein is CASSEQLGAVHEQYF.

This rearrangement joins TRBV7-8 to TRBJ1-4; D remains ambiguous. Germline CDR1 reads SGHVS; CDR2 reads FQNEAQ. Trimming pared 5 bases from V and 0 bases from J, leaving 13 bases between. The CDR3 totals 16 residues. CDR3 sequence: CASSDGPWATNEKLFF. The CDR3 nucleotides are TGTGCCAGCAGCGACGGTCCTTGGGCAACTAATGAAAAACTGTTTTTT.

This chain links TRBV24-1 with TRBJ2-1; TRBD1 matches at 11 bases. CDR3 length equals 16 residues. Per germline, CDR1 KGHDR and CDR2 SFDVKD. V shed 4 bases and J 8 bases; nucleotides not matched to a gene: 9. The CDR3 loop is CATSEWDRGALDEQFF. In DNA, the CDR3 is TGTGCCACCAGTGAATGGGACAGGGGGGCCCTCGATGAGCAGTTCTTC.

V is TRBV2 and J is TRBJ2-7; the D is unclear. CDR3 length equals 15 residues. V lost 6 bases and J 5 bases, leaving 20 bases between the germline ends. Per the germline V gene, CDR1 is SNHLY and CDR2 is FYNNEI. The CDR3 bases are TGTGCCAGCAGCCGACGGGTCCCCCCTCCCCACGAGCAGTACTTC. This codes for CASSRRVPPPHEQYF.

This chain connects TRBV5-8 to TRBJ2-2; the D gene is possibly TRBD1 (6 bases). In germline, CDR1 is SGHTS, CDR2 YDEGEE. Trimming left V 2 bases short and J 3 bases short, with 20 bases between. The CDR3 has 18 residues. The CDR3 loop is CASSFASNRVGYTGELFF. The CDR3 nucleotides read TGTGCCAGCAGCTTTGCTTCCAACAGGGTAGGGTACACCGGGGAGCTGTTTTTT.

The chain recombines TRBV9 with TRBJ2-1, with a tentative D call TRBD1 (5 bases). The CDR3 contains 14 residues. Germline V gives CDR1 SGDLS, CDR2 YYNGEE. V lost 0 bases to trimming and J lost 7 bases, with 11 bases between them. Here the CDR3 DNA reads TGTGCCAGCAGCGTAGGATCCAGGGATAATGAGCAGTTCTTC. This gives the protein CASSVGSRDNEQFF. Drawing the rest from reference TRBV9 and TRBJ2-1, the complete variable domain is DSGVTQTPKHLITATGQRVTLRCSPRSGDLSVYWYQQSLDQGLQFLIQYYNGEERAKGNILERFSAQQFPDLHSELNLSSLELGDSALYFCASSVGSRDNEQFFGPGTRLTVL.

The chain carries TRBV6-1 and TRBJ2-5; D perhaps matches TRBD2 (6 bases). Germline V gene lookup returns CDR1 MNHNS and CDR2 SASEGT. The V end was cut by 3 bases, the J end by 4 bases, with 9 bases between. This CDR3 comprises 13 residues. CDR3 protein: CASSEGEVETQYF. The CDR3 bases are TGTGCCAGCAGTGAGGGGGAGGTAGAGACCCAGTACTTC.

The chain links TRBV6-5 to TRBJ2-1; D is unclear. Per the germline V gene, CDR1 is MNHEY and CDR2 is SVGAGI. The CDR3 totals 13 residues. With 2 bases removed from V and 7 bases from J, the gap between germline ends came to 9 bases. CDR3 region: CASSYSLRNEQFF. DNA for the CDR3: TGTGCCAGCAGTTACAGCCTAAGAAATGAGCAGTTCTTC.

The V gene is TRBV7-2, the J gene TRBJ2-5; TRBD2 might be the D (6 bases). CDR3 length equals 15 residues. The V gene lost 5 bases and the J gene lost 2 bases, with 15 bases spanning the gap. Germline V lookup: CDR1 SGHTA, CDR2 FQGNSA. CDR3 in amino acids: CASSEGLGGQETQYF. The CDR3 DNA sequence: TGTGCCAGCAGCGAGGGTTTGGGAGGACAAGAGACCCAGTACTTC. The full variable domain, rest sourced from reference TRBV7-2 and TRBJ2-5, is GAGVSQSPSNKVTEKGKDVELRCDPISGHTALYWYRQSLGQGLEFLIYFQGNSAPDKSGLPSDRFSAERTGGSVSTLTIQRTQQEDSAVYLCASSEGLGGQETQYFGPGTRLLVL.

The V call is TRBV6-4, the J call TRBJ1-2, with D maybe TRBD1 (5 bases). CDR1 MRHNA and CDR2 SNTAGT come from the germline V gene. The V end was cut by 7 bases, the J end by 8 bases, with 20 bases between. The length of the CDR3 is 14 residues. The CDR3 DNA follows: TGTGCCAGCACCAATCAGGCCACAGGTAAAGGCTACACCTTC. This encodes CASTNQATGKGYTF.

The CDR3 here is CATSGVTGWNTGELFF. The CDR3, as DNA: TGTGCCACCAGTGGCGTGACAGGGTGGAACACCGGGGAGCTGTTTTTT. The rearrangement joins TRBV24-1 to TRBJ2-2, with 7 positions matching TRBD1. The germline V gene has CDR1 KGHDR and CDR2 SFDVKD. The CDR3 runs 16 residues. The J segment lost 1 base and the V segment lost 5 bases, leaving 6 bases of the junction unmatched.

This clone was recorded only once. The CDR3 DNA sequence: TGTGCCAGCAGCTTTCCGAGCGGGAGGGGGACCCAGTACTTC. Translated: CASSFPSGRGTQYF. This chain joins TRBV7-2 and TRBJ2-5, with 10 bases that match TRBD2. The trim removed 3 bases at V and 7 bases at J, leaving 5 bases unmatched. Germline assignment: CDR1 SGHTA and CDR2 FQGNSA. CDR3 size: 14 residues.

This chain joins TRBV6-2 or TRBV6-3 and TRBJ2-1, with 7 positions matching TRBD2. The CDR3 extends over 17 amino acids. With V trimmed by 5 bases and J by 4 bases, 14 bases remained unmatched. CDR1 is MNHEY and CDR2 is SVGEGT in the germline V gene. The CDR3 DNA reads TGTGCCAGCAGTACTGACTGGGCGGGAGTCACTTACAATGAGCAGTTCTTC. This gives the protein CASSTDWAGVTYNEQFF.

The J gene is TRBJ1-1, the V gene TRBV7-6, with D possibly being TRBD1 (6 bases). Between the trimmed V and J ends, which lost 6 bases and 1 base, there was a span of 9 bases. The V gene's germline CDR1 is SGHVS and CDR2 FNYEAQ. The CDR3 totals 13 residues. The CDR3 coding sequence is TGTGCCAGCAGTACAGGGAAGAACACTGAAGCTTTCTTT. Its protein is CASSTGKNTEAFF.

The rearrangement links TRBV27 to TRBJ2-3; TRBD2 aligns across 8 bases. Germline lookup yields CDR1 MNHEY and CDR2 SMNVEV (reference sequence). This CDR3 comprises 14 residues. The ends lost 5 bases at V and 2 bases at J; junction bases unmatched: 3. The CDR3 loop is CASSGLATTDTQYF. CDR3 bases: TGTGCCAGCAGTGGACTAGCCACCACAGATACGCAGTATTTT.

The chain employs TRBV27 and TRBJ2-7; 8 bases map to TRBD1. CDR3 size: 14 residues. The V segment lost 2 bases and the J segment 5 bases; nucleotides outside the gene matches: 5. Germline assignment: CDR1 MNHEY and CDR2 SMNVEV (reference sequence). CDR3 loop: CASSLKATGDEQYF. The CDR3 DNA follows: TGTGCCAGCAGTTTAAAGGCGACAGGGGACGAGCAGTACTTC.

The chain carries TRBV9 and TRBJ1-1, with TRBD1 as a possible D gene (5 bases). Germline CDR1 and CDR2: SGDLS and YYNGEE. This CDR3 contains 15 residues. Deletions cut 0 bases from V and 4 bases from J, with 13 bases between. The CDR3 region is CASSVGHRGSTEAFF. DNA of the CDR3: TGTGCCAGCAGCGTAGGGCATAGGGGATCCACTGAAGCTTTCTTT. Based on the CDR3 plus reference TRBV9 and TRBJ1-1, the full variable domain is DSGVTQTPKHLITATGQRVTLRCSPRSGDLSVYWYQQSLDQGLQFLIQYYNGEERAKGNILERFSAQQFPDLHSELNLSSLELGDSALYFCASSVGHRGSTEAFFGQGTRLTVV.

The rearrangement uses TRBV5-1 and TRBJ1-1; weak D call: TRBD1 (5 bases). V gave up 0 bases and J gave up 4 bases, with 13 bases separating them. Germline V gives CDR1 SGHRS, CDR2 YFSETQ. The CDR3 has 15 amino acids. This CDR3 is CASSLVQGLLTEAFF. The CDR3 DNA sequence: TGCGCCAGCAGCTTGGTGCAGGGCCTCCTCACTGAAGCTTTCTTT.

The chain couples TRBV7-8 to TRBJ2-7; D tentatively reads TRBD1 or TRBD2 (5 bases each). The CDR3 contains 15 residues. The germline CDR1 and CDR2 sequences are SGHVS and FQNEAQ. V lost 1 base and J 5 bases, leaving 15 bases between the germline ends. DNA for the CDR3: TGTGCCAGCAGCTTAGTTCGGGGCCCCCTGGACGAGCAGTACTTC. It yields the protein CASSLVRGPLDEQYF.

The gene calls are TRBV21-1 and TRBJ2-5; TRBD1, the table's D call, lacks a check against the DNA. TRBV21-1 is flagged as a pseudogene. This CDR3 spans 18 amino acids. CDR3 residues: CASSKGDRGRQPPETQYF. The CDR3 bases are TGTGCCAGCAGCAAAGGGGACAGGGGGCGACAACCCCCAGAGACCCAGTACTTC.

The CDR3 DNA sequence: TGTGCCATCGGGAGGAGCGGGAGGGTGGGGTTCGTCGAGCAGTTCTTC. This codes for CAIGRSGRVGFVEQFF. J is TRBJ2-1 and V is TRBV10-3; 10 bases match TRBD2. The CDR3 spans 16 residues. Germline CDR1 and CDR2: ENHRY and SYGVKD. V lost 8 bases, J lost 10 bases, and 17 bases stayed unmatched.

V is TRBV10-3 and J is TRBJ2-7; TRBD1 aligns across 8 bases. The CDR3 consists of 16 residues. Trimming removed 11 bases from V and 1 base from J; junction bases left unmatched: 16. CDR1 and CDR2 (germline): ENHRY, SYGVKD. DNA for the CDR3: TGTGCCTCCCGGGACAGGAGCGGTATAAGGTCCTACGAGCAGTACTTC. Translating it yields CASRDRSGIRSYEQYF.

The count of this clone is one. The chain combines TRBV29-1 with TRBJ1-4; a weak D match, TRBD1 (6 bases). Per the germline V gene, CDR1 is SQVTM and CDR2 is ANQGSEA. Trimming shortened V by 3 bases and J by 8 bases, and 13 bases separated the two germline ends. The CDR3 spans 13 residues. This chain's CDR3 is CSVDFRGGEKLFF. DNA of the CDR3: TGCAGCGTTGATTTTAGGGGGGGGGAAAAACTGTTTTTT.

The chain links TRBV18 to TRBJ1-4; 9 nucleotides match TRBD1. The CDR3 runs to 17 residues. The germline CDR1 and CDR2 sequences are KGHSH and LQKENI. Trimming took 3 bases from V and 3 from J; bases not matched to a gene: 8. This chain's CDR3 is CASSPGPGQGPNEKLFF. CDR3 coding DNA: TGTGCCAGCTCACCGGGCCCGGGACAGGGTCCTAATGAAAAACTGTTTTTT. Complete variable domain (other parts from reference TRBV18 and TRBJ1-4): NAGVMQNPRHLVRRRGQEARLRCSPMKGHSHVYWYRQLPEEGLKFMVYLQKENIIDESGMPKERFSAEFPKEGPSILRIQQVVRGDSAAYFCASSPGPGQGPNEKLFFGSGTQLSVL.

The V and J genes are TRBV10-1 and TRBJ2-3; D unresolved. CDR3 length equals 14 residues. Germline CDR1 WNHNN, CDR2 SYGVQD (reference sequence). The germline V and J ends were trimmed by 2 bases and 6 bases, with 12 bases remaining between them. CDR3 coding DNA: TGCGCCAGCAGTGAGCCGACCCACGAGGATACGCAGTATTTT. This translates into CASSEPTHEDTQYF.

This clone was recorded a few times. The same CDR3 can be traced to other DNA sequences in this sample. This chain connects TRBV6-2 or TRBV6-3 to TRBJ1-5; no definite D call. The CDR3 is 14 residues long. Trimming shortened V by 3 bases and J by 3 bases, and 9 bases separated the two germline ends. Germline CDR1 MNHEY, CDR2 SVGEGT. CDR3 sequence reads: CASSYGQDNQPQHF. In DNA form, the CDR3 reads TGTGCCAGCAGTTATGGGCAGGACAATCAGCCCCAGCATTTT.

The chain joins TRBV4-3 to TRBJ2-5; perhaps D is TRBD1 or TRBD2 (5 bases each). V lost 0 bases and J 2 bases, leaving 10 bases between the germline ends. Looked up from germline, CDR1 is LGHNA and CDR2 is YSLEER. CDR3 length: 15 amino acids. The CDR3 DNA reads TGCGCCAGCAGCCAAGATCTTGGGGGACAAGAGACCCAGTACTTC. Translating gives CASSQDLGGQETQYF.

The chain carries TRBV2 and TRBJ2-1, with D perhaps matching TRBD2 (6 bases). CDR3 length equals 15 residues. Germline CDR1 is SNHLY and CDR2 is FYNNEI. With 4 bases removed from V and 3 bases from J, the gap between germline ends came to 13 bases. CDR3 region: CASSVDGGSYNEQFF. The CDR3 DNA reads TGTGCCAGCAGTGTCGACGGGGGTAGCTACAATGAGCAGTTCTTC.